Listed here are 6 T cell receptor beta chains from one sample, sequenced in a study of radiotherapy plus CTLA-4 blockade in lung cancer. The data were produced by immunoSEQ multiplex PCR, yet TCRdb's version contains in-frame clones alone and is incomplete. Of 70,000 to 95,000 clones listed, about 80% were seen once; the top ten hold roughly 15%. The specimen was peripheral blood, collected from a patient treated with radiotherapy plus ipilimumab. The receptors derive from a human donor with non-small cell lung cancer that progressed on radiotherapy plus ipilimumab.

The V gene is TRBV29-1, the J gene TRBJ1-1; 7 bases align to TRBD1. With V trimmed by 2 bases and J by 1 base, 4 bases remained unmatched. The CDR3 contains 14 residues. Germline V CDR1 and CDR2: SQVTM, ANQGSEA. In nucleotides, the CDR3 is TGCAGCGTTGAAAGGGGGCGCCGGAACACTGAAGCTTTCTTT. Its translation: CSVERGRRNTEAFF.

This rearrangement joins TRBV10-1 to TRBJ1-2, with D perhaps TRBD1 (5 bases). Trimming took 5 bases from V and 0 from J, leaving 7 bases between them. CDR1 WNHNN and CDR2 SYGVQD come from the germline V gene (reference sequence). The CDR3 extends over 13 amino acids. Written as DNA, the CDR3 is TGCGCCAGCAGTCCGACAGCTAACTATGGCTACACCTTC. Its protein is CASSPTANYGYTF.

The rearrangement uses TRBV11-2 and TRBJ2-6; D gene unclear. The germline gives CDR1 SGHAT, CDR2 FQNNGV. Trimming took 1 base from V and 0 from J, leaving 7 bases between them. The CDR3 is made up of 16 amino acids. DNA for the CDR3: TGTGCCAGCAGCTTAGCCAGGAGCTCTGGGGCCAACGTCCTGACTTTC. Translation gives CASSLARSSGANVLTF.

This clone was detected once. The chain has TRBV10-3 and TRBJ2-2; 11 nucleotides match TRBD2. The junction had 5 bases not matched to a gene; V was cut back by 6 bases and J by 2 bases. Germline values: CDR1 ENHRY, CDR2 SYGVKD. This CDR3 contains 16 residues. The CDR3 here is CAISQLAGANTGELFF. The CDR3 DNA is TGTGCCATCAGCCAACTAGCGGGAGCTAACACCGGGGAGCTGTTTTTT.

This clone came up a few times. The CDR3 DNA follows: TGTGCCAGCGAAAGCAGCGGCTCTGAGCAGTTCTTC. Its translation: CASESSGSEQFF. The gene calls are TRBV6-5 and TRBJ2-1; possibly TRBD2 for D (5 bases). Germline values: CDR1 MNHEY, CDR2 SVGAGI. There are 12 residues in the CDR3. V was clipped by 8 bases and J by 9 bases, with 14 bases between them.

The rearrangement links TRBV5-1 to TRBJ2-1; TRBD2 agrees at 8 bases. Unmatched junction bases numbered 4, after V lost 0 bases and J lost 8 bases. Germline CDR1 reads SGHRS; CDR2 reads YFSETQ. The CDR3 length is 14 residues. CDR3 sequence (DNA): TGCGCCAGCAGCTTGGGGACTAGCAACTATGAGCAGTTCTTC. Its protein is CASSLGTSNYEQFF.